This passage covers 8 T cell receptor beta chains from one sample sequenced in a study of CD4 T cells in relation to SARS-CoV-2 and coronaviruses. The unexposed donors gave CD4+ T cells in about 2010-2018, prior to COVID-19. CD4+ T cells were isolated from the cells after around 11 days of culture. Sequencing was performed with immunoSEQ multiplex PCR; in TCRdb, only in-frame clones are kept and a portion is missing. Of about 22,000 clones listed, more than 60% are singletons. Antigens for these TCRs are unknown. The sequenced sample was CD4+ T cells from PBMCs, cultured in vitro. The source of these receptors is a human donor in good health.

V is TRBV3-1 (or the pseudogene TRBV3-2) and J is TRBJ1-5; D remains ambiguous. Germline CDR1 is LGHDT and CDR2 is YNNKEL (reference sequence). This CDR3 has 12 amino acids. V gave up 5 bases and J gave up 4 bases, with 6 bases separating them. CDR3 sequence (DNA): TGTGCCAGCAGCTACCTAAATCAGCCCCAGCATTTT. Translation: CASSYLNQPQHF.

The chain's CDR3 is CASSQDRELGNTIYF. CDR3 DNA: TGTGCCAGCAGCCAAGATCGGGAGTTGGGAAACACCATATATTTT. This chain connects TRBV3-1 (or the pseudogene TRBV3-2) to TRBJ1-3; D call uncertain. Germline V gene sequence: CDR1 LGHDT, CDR2 YNNKEL (reference sequence). There are 15 residues in the CDR3. Deletions cut 0 bases from V and 4 bases from J, with 10 bases between.

V gene TRBV9 combines with J gene TRBJ1-6; TRBD1 matches at 10 bases. CDR3 size: 16 residues. J gave up 5 bases and V 3 bases, and 5 bases lay outside the gene matches. CDR1 SGDLS and CDR2 YYNGEE come from the germline V gene. CDR3 DNA sequence: TGTGCCAGCAGCGCCCGACAGGGGGCCGATAATTCACCCCTCCACTTT. Its translation is CASSARQGADNSPLHF. Using reference TRBV9 and TRBJ1-6 for the parts outside the CDR3, the full variable domain is DSGVTQTPKHLITATGQRVTLRCSPRSGDLSVYWYQQSLDQGLQFLIQYYNGEERAKGNILERFSAQQFPDLHSELNLSSLELGDSALYFCASSARQGADNSPLHFGNGTRLTVT.

The V and J genes are TRBV5-1 and TRBJ2-5; 13 bases agree with TRBD2. Unmatched junction bases numbered 8, after V lost 4 bases and J lost 5 bases. The CDR3 length is 16 residues. Per germline, CDR1 SGHRS and CDR2 YFSETQ. CDR3 protein: CASSGTSGRADETQYF. The CDR3 nucleotides are TGCGCCAGCAGCGGTACTAGCGGGAGGGCCGATGAGACCCAGTACTTC.

The chain carries TRBV30 and TRBJ2-4; the D is unclear. The V and J ends lost 0 bases and 7 bases respectively, with 7 bases between them. The CDR3 loop spans 12 amino acids. Germline loops: CDR1 GTSNPN, CDR2 SVGIG (reference sequence). The CDR3 region is CAWSVGANIQYF. The DNA for the CDR3 is TGTGCCTGGAGTGTAGGAGCGAACATTCAGTACTTC.

V gene TRBV7-9 combines with J gene TRBJ2-1; perhaps TRBD2 as D (5 bases). Deletions cut 1 base from V and 2 bases from J, with 12 bases between. The length of the CDR3 is 16 residues. Germline V gives CDR1 SEHNR, CDR2 FQNEAQ (reference sequence). The CDR3 bases are TGTGCCAGCAGCTTAGAGTGGCTAGCCACCTACAATGAGCAGTTCTTC. Protein product: CASSLEWLATYNEQFF.

The V and J genes are TRBV24-1 and TRBJ2-7, with D tentatively TRBD1 (5 bases). The CDR3 totals 13 residues. The V and J ends lost 6 bases and 6 bases respectively, with 14 bases between them. Germline V gene sequence: CDR1 KGHDR, CDR2 SFDVKD. In DNA form, the CDR3 reads TGTGCCACCAGTCTCCCAGGGTCGGCCGAGCAGTACTTC. Its protein is CATSLPGSAEQYF.

This clone showed up just once. This chain joins TRBV6-5 and TRBJ2-2; no firm D call. The CDR3 has 14 amino acids. The V end lost 5 bases, the J end lost 1 base, and 8 bases lay between the germline ends. Germline V lookup: CDR1 MNHEY, CDR2 SVGAGI. CDR3 in amino acids: CASSNRRNTGELFF. CDR3 coding DNA: TGTGCCAGCAGTAACCGCAGGAACACCGGGGAGCTGTTTTTT.